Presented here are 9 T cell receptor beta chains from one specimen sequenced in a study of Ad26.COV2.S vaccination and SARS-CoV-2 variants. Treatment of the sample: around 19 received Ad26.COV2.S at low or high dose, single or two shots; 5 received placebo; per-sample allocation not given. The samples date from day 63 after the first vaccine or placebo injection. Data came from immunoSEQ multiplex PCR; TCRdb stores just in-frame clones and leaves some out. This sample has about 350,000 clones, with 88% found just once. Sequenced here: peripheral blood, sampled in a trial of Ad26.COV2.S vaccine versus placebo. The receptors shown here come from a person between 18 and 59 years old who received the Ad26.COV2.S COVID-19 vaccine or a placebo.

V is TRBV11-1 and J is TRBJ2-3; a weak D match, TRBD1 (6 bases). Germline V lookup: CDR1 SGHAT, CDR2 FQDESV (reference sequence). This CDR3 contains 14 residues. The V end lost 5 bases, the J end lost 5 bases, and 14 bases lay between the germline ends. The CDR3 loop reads CASSPVRGLDTQYF. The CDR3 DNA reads TGTGCCAGCAGCCCCGTCAGGGGTTTAGATACGCAGTATTTT.

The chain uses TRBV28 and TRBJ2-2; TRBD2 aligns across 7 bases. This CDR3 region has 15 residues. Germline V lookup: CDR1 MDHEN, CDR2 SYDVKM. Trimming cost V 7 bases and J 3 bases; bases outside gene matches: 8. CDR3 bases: TGTGCCAGCATCCGGGGAGGGGCGTACACCGGGGAGCTGTTTTTT. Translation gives CASIRGGAYTGELFF.

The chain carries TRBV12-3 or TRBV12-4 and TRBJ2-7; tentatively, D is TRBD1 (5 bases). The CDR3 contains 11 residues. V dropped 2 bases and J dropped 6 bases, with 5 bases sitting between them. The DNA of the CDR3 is TGTGCCAGCAGTTTAAGGGGCGAGCAGTACTTC. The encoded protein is CASSLRGEQYF.

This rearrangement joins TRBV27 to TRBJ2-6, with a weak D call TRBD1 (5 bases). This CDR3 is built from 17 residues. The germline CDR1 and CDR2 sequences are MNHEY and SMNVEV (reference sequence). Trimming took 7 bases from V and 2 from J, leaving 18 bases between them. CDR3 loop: CASTPGQGLPGANVLTF. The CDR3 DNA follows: TGTGCCAGCACCCCGGGCCAGGGTCTCCCTGGGGCCAACGTCCTGACTTTC.

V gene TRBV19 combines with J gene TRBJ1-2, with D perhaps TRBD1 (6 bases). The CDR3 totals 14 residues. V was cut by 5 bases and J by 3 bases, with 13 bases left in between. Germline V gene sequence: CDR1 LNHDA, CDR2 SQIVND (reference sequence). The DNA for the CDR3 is TGTGCCAGTAGTGTCCGACAGGAGTACTATGGCTACACCTTC. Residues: CASSVRQEYYGYTF.

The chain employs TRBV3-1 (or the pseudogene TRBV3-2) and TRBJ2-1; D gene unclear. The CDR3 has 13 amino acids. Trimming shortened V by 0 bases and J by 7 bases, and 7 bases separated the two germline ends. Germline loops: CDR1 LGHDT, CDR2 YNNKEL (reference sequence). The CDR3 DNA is TGTGCCAGCAGCCAAGATTTGGGTAATGAGCAGTTCTTC. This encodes CASSQDLGNEQFF.

Here the CDR3 reads CTTSQGSSNTIYF. As DNA, the CDR3 is TGTACGACATCTCAGGGCTCGAGTAACACCATATATTTT. The gene calls are TRBV30 and TRBJ1-3; a weak D match, TRBD1 (5 bases). The CDR3 is 13 residues long. In germline, CDR1 is GTSNPN, CDR2 SVGIG (reference sequence).

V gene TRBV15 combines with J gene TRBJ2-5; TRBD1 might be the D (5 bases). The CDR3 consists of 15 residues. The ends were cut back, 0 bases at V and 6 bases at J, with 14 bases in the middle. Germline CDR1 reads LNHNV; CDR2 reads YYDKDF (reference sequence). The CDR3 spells CATSRDSSGLKTQYF. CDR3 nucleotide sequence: TGTGCCACCAGCAGAGATAGTTCAGGGCTGAAGACCCAGTACTTC.

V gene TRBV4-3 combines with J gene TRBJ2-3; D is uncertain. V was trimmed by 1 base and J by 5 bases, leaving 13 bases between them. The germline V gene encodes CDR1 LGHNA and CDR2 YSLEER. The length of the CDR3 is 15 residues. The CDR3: CASSQVGGPGDTQYF. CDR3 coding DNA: TGCGCCAGCAGCCAAGTTGGCGGTCCTGGAGATACGCAGTATTTT.